The TCR beta chain under discussion was sequenced for a study of blood T cell repertoires in COVID-19. Study-level background: The cDNA or gDNA used as material had been derived from T cells, B-cell-depleted T cells, or PBMCs.

CDR1 is SGHAT, CDR2 FQNNGV, per germline. The CDR3 runs to 15 residues. J lost 4 bases, V lost 4 bases, and 7 bases had no gene match. In the source study's methods: Quantification of nucleated cells was approximated via reference gene primer amplification. Measured with immunoSEQ multiplex PCR; TCRdb has only the in-frame clones, and not every one. V and J calls and clone size come straight from that table; D and trimming were deduced from the DNA. The sample carries fewer than 150,000 clones, around 76% recorded once. Specimen: peripheral blood. This TCR came from a human donor in a cohort sampled during active COVID-19. The chain carries TRBV11-2 and TRBJ1-1, with TRBD1 matching 9 bases. The CDR3 nucleotides read TGTGCCAGCAGCTCCCCGGGACAGGGAGGCACTGAAGCTTTCTTT. It is translated as CASSSPGQGGTEAFF. Full variable domain (remainder filled in from reference TRBV11-2 and TRBJ1-1): EAGVAQSPRYKIIEKRQSVAFWCNPISGHATLYWYQQILGQGPKLLIQFQNNGVVDDSQLPKDRFSAERLKGVDSTLKIQPAKLEDSAVYLCASSSPGQGGTEAFFGQGTRLTVV.